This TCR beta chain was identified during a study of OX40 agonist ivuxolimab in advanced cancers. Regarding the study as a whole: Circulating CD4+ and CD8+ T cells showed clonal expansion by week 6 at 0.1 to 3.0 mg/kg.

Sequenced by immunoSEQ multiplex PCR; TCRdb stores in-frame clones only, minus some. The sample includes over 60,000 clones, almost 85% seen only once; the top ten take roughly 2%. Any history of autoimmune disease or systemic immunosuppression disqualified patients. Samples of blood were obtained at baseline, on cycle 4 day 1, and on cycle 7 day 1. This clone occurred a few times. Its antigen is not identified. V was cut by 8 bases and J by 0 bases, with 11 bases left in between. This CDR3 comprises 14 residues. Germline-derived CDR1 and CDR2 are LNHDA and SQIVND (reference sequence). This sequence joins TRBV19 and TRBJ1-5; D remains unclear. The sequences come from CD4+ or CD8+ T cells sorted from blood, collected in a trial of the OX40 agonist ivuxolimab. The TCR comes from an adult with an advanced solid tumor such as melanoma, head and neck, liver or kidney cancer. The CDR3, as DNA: TGTGCCAGTCGCCGGGTTCTTAGCAATCAGCCCCAGCATTTT. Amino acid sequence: CASRRVLSNQPQHF.